Listed below are T cell receptor beta chains from one sample, sequenced in a study of cytotoxic CD8 clonotypes in ibrutinib-treated CLL. The protocol was immunoSEQ multiplex PCR, while the TCRdb copy is restricted to in-frame clones and leaves out a portion. The sample contains 50,000 to 70,000 clones, roughly 58% of which appear only once. The sample in question was PBMCs, obtained at disease progression, from a patient treated with ibrutinib. These receptors all come from a human donor with chronic lymphocytic leukemia. Each CDR3 is given with its conserved first and last residue. D genes are given only for firm matches. A clone size is listed for some rows: how often the clone was seen (once, few, many), or a class if it is expanded.

V	size	D	J	DNA	CDR3
TRBV15	.	TRBD2	TRBJ2-1	TGTGCCACCAGCAGTTCAGAACGACTAGCGGGGCGGGGAGAGCAGTTCTTC	CATSSSERLAGRGEQFF
TRBV6-5	.	TRBD1	TRBJ2-7	TGTGCCAGCAGCCGGACAGGGGGCTCCTACGAGCAGTACTTC	CASSRTGGSYEQYF
TRBV11-2	.	.	TRBJ2-2	TGTGCCAGCAAGGACAGGGAGCTGTTTTTT	CASKDRELFF
TRBV11-2	once	.	TRBJ2-5	TGTGCCAGCAGCTTATACGGGGAAGAGACCCAGTACTTC	CASSLYGEETQYF
TRBV7-6	.	.	TRBJ2-3	TGTGCCAGCAGTCCTCACACAGATACGCAGTATTTT	CASSPHTDTQYF
TRBV27	.	.	TRBJ1-3	TGTGCCAGCAGTTTTCGAGGGATTGGAAACACCATATATTTT	CASSFRGIGNTIYF
TRBV27	.	.	TRBJ2-5	TGTGCCAGCAGTTTCTTGGGGGACCGAGAGACCCAGTACTTC	CASSFLGDRETQYF
TRBV5-1	.	.	TRBJ1-4	TGCGCCAGCAGCCGCTCAGACAGCCCGAATGAAAAACTGTTTTTT	CASSRSDSPNEKLFF
TRBV7-8	few	TRBD2	TRBJ2-1	TGTGCCAGCAGCTTAGGGACTAGCGGTATTTACAATGAGCAGTTCTTC	CASSLGTSGIYNEQFF
TRBV21-1	.	.	TRBJ2-2	TGTGCCAGCAGCATTCTGTTGAGGACAGCGAACACCGGGGAGCTGTTTTTT	CASSILLRTANTGELFF
TRBV18	.	.	TRBJ2-5	TGTGCCAGCTCACTCCCGTACATGCCGGGGGCCCAGTACTTC	CASSLPYMPGAQYF